This T cell receptor beta chain was recorded in a study of regulatory T cells in long-lasting Graves disease. This CDR3 has 16 residues. With V trimmed by 4 bases and J by 5 bases, 8 bases remained unmatched. CDR1 and CDR2 from the germline V gene are MGHRA and YSYEKL. The sample's time point: newly diagnosed GD, antithyroid drugs for less than 3 months. RNA isolated from PBMCs was used to make the TCR library. The authors built TCR beta libraries using iRepertoire HTBI primers and Arm-PCR of CDR3 regions. TCRdb used MiXCR to reprocess the multiplex PCR reads, holding one entry per CDR3 protein. The table lists over 500,000 distinct CDR3 sequences, about 15% of them singletons. This clonotype occurred a few times. These data also featured in a second study, about T cells in Graves' hyperthyroidism and ophthalmopathy.

This TCR was sampled from a woman in her twenties or thirties with Graves disease. Sequencing was performed on peripheral blood mononuclear cells (PBMCs), taken at new diagnosis, from a patient treated with antithyroid drugs. The chain is built from TRBV4-1 and TRBJ2-5; 12 bases align to TRBD1. The CDR3 DNA follows: TGCGCCAGCAGCCCTTCCCGGGACAGGGGGCGGGAGACCCAGTACTTC. It is translated as CASSPSRDRGRETQYF.